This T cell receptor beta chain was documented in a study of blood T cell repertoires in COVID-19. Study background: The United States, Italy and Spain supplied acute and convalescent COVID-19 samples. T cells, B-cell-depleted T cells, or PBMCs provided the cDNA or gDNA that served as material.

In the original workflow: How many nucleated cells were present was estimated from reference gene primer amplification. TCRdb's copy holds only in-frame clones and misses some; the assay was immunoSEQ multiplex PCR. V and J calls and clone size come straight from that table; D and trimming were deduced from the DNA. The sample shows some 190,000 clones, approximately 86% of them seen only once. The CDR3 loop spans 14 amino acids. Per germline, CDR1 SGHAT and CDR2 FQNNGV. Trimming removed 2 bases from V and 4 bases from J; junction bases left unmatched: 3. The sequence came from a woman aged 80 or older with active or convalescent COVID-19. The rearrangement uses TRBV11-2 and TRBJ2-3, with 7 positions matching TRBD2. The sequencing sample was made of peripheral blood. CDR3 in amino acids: CASSLYLAADTQYF. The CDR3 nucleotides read TGTGCCAGCAGCTTATACCTAGCGGCAGATACGCAGTATTTT. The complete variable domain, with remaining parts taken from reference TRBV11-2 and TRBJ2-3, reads EAGVAQSPRYKIIEKRQSVAFWCNPISGHATLYWYQQILGQGPKLLIQFQNNGVVDDSQLPKDRFSAERLKGVDSTLKIQPAKLEDSAVYLCASSLYLAADTQYFGPGTRLTVL.